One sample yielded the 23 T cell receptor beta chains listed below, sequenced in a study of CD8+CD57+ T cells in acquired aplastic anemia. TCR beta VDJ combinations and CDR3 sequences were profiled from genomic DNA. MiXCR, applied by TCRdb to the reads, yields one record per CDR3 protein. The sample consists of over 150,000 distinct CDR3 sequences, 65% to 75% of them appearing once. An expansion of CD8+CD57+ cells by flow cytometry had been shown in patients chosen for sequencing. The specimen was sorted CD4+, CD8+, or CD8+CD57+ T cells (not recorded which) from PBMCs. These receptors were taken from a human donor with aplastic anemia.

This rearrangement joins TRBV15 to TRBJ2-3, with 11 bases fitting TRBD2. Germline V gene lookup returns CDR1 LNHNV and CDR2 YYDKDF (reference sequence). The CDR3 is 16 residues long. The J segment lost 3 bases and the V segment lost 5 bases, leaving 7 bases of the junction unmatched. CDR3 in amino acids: CATSADLAGGTDTQYF. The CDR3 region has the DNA TGTGCCACCAGCGCGGACTTAGCGGGGGGGACAGATACGCAGTATTTT.

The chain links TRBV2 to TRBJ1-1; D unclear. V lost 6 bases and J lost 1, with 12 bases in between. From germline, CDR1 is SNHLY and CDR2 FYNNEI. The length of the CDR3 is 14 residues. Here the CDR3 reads CASRPEYGNTEAFF. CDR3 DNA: TGTGCCAGCAGGCCGGAGTACGGGAACACTGAAGCTTTCTTT. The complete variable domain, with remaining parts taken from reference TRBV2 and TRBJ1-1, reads EPEVTQTPSHQVTQMGQEVILRCVPISNHLYFYWYRQILGQKVEFLVSFYNNEISEKSEIFDDQFSVERPDGSNFTLKIRSTKLEDSAMYFCASRPEYGNTEAFFGQGTRLTVV.

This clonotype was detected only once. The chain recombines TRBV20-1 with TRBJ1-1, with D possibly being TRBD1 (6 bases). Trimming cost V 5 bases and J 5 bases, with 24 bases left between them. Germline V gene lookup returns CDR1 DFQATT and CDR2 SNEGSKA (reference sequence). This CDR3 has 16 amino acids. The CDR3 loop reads CSAYEQKPRGPTEAFF. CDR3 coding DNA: TGCAGTGCTTACGAGCAAAAACCCCGGGGGCCAACTGAAGCTTTCTTT.

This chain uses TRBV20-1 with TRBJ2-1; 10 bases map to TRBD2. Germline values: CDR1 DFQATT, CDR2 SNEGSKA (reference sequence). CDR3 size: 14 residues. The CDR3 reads CGSYSGLANNEQFF. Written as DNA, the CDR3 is TGCGGTTCCTACTCGGGACTAGCGAACAATGAGCAGTTCTTC.

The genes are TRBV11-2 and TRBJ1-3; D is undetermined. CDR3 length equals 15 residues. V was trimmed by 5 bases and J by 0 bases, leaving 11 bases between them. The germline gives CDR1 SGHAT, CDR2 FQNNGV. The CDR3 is CASSSLRGSGNTIYF. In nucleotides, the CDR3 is TGTGCCAGCAGCAGCCTACGGGGCTCTGGAAACACCATATATTTT.

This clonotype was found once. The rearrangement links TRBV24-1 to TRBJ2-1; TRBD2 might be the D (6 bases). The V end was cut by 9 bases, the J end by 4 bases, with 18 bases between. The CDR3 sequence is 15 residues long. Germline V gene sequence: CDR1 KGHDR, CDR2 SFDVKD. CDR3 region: CATDLGGSGYNEQFF. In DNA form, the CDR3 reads TGTGCCACCGACCTGGGGGGTAGCGGATACAATGAGCAGTTCTTC.

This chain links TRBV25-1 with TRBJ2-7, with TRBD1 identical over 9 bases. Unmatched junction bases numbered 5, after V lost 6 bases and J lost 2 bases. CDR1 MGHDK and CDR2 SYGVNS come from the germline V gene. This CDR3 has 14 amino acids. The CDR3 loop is CASREQGATYEQYF. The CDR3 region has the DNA TGTGCCAGCAGGGAACAGGGGGCAACCTACGAGCAGTACTTC.

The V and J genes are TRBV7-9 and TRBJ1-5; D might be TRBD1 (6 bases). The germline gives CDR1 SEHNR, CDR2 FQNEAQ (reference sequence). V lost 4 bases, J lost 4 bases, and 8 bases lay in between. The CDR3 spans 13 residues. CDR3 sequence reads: CASSSQGNQPQHF. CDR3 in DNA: TGTGCCAGCAGCTCGCAGGGGAATCAGCCCCAGCATTTT.

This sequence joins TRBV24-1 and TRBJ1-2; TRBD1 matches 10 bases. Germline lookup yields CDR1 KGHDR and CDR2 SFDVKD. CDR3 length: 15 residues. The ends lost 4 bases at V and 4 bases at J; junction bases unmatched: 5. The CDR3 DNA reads TGTGCCACCAGTGACGATCGGACAGGGGGCTATGGCTACACCTTC. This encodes CATSDDRTGGYGYTF.

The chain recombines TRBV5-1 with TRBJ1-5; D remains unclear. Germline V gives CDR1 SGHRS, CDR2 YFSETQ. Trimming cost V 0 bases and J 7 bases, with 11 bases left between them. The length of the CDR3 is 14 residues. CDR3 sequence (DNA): TGCGCCAGCAGCTTGGTGACGGGAGACCAGCCCCAGCATTTT. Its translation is CASSLVTGDQPQHF.

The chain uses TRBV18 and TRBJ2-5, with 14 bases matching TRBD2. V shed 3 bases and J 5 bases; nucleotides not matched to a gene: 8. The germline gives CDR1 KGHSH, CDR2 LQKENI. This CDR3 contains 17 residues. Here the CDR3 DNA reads TGTGCCAGCTCACCTGGGACTAGCGGGAGAAGGACGGAGACCCAGTACTTC. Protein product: CASSPGTSGRRTETQYF.

CDR3 protein: CATSETTSGREDTQYF. In nucleotides, the CDR3 is TGTGCCACCAGTGAAACCACTAGCGGGAGGGAGGATACGCAGTATTTT. The chain links TRBV24-1 to TRBJ2-3, with 13 bases that match TRBD2. The V segment lost 4 bases and the J segment 6 bases; nucleotides outside the gene matches: 6. The germline gives CDR1 KGHDR, CDR2 SFDVKD. The CDR3 covers 16 residues.

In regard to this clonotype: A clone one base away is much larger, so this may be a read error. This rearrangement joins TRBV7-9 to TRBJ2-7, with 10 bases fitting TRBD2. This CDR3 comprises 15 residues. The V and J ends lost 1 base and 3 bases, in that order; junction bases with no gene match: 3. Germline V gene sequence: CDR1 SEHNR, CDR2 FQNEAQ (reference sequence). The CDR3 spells CASSLDPSGSYEQYF. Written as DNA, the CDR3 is TGTGCCAGCAGCTTAGACCCTAGCGGGAGCTACGAGCAGTACTTC.

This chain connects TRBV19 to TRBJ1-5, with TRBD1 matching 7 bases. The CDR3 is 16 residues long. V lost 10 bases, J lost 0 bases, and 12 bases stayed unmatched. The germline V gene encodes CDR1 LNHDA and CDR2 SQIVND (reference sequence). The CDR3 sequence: CATHSGTDYSNQPQHF. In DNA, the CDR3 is TGTGCCACACACTCCGGGACAGACTATAGCAATCAGCCCCAGCATTTT.

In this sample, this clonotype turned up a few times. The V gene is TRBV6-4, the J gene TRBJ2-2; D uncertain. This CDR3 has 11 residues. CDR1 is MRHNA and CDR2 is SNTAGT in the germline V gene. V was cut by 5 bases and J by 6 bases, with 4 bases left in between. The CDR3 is CASSPAGELFF. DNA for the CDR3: TGTGCCAGCAGTCCCGCCGGGGAGCTGTTTTTT.

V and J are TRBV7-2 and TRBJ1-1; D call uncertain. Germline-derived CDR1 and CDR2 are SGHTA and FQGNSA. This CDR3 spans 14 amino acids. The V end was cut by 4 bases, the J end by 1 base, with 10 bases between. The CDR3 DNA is TGTGCCAGCAGCTCAACGTCGGCGAACACTGAAGCTTTCTTT. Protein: CASSSTSANTEAFF.

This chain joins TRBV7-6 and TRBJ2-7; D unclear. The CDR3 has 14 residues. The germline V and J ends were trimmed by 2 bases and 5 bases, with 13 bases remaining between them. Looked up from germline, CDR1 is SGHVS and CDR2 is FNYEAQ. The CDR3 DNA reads TGTGCCAGCAGCTTATTTACATCGGATGACGAGCAGTACTTC. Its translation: CASSLFTSDDEQYF.

CDR3 region: CASSSYYWTLLKPGGNTGELFF. The CDR3 DNA reads TGCGCCAGCAGTTCTTATTACTGGACACTCCTGAAGCCGGGAGGAAACACCGGGGAGCTGTTTTTT. The chain links TRBV5-1 to TRBJ2-2, with TRBD2 matching 7 bases. The length of the CDR3 is 22 residues. Germline lookup yields CDR1 SGHRS and CDR2 YFSETQ. The ends lost 5 bases at V and 2 bases at J; junction bases unmatched: 27. The full variable domain, in which reference TRBV5-1 and TRBJ2-2 provide the parts outside the CDR3, is KAGVTQTPRYLIKTRGQQVTLSCSPISGHRSVSWYQQTPGQGLQFLFEYFSETQRNKGNFPGRFSGRQFSNSRSEMNVSTLELGDSALYLCASSSYYWTLLKPGGNTGELFFGEGSRLTVL.

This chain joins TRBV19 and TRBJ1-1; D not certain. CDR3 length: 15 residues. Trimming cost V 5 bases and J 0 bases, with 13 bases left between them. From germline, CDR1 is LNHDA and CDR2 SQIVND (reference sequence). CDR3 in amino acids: CASSGLSAVNTEAFF. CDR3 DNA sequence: TGTGCCAGTAGTGGACTGTCGGCGGTGAACACTGAAGCTTTCTTT.

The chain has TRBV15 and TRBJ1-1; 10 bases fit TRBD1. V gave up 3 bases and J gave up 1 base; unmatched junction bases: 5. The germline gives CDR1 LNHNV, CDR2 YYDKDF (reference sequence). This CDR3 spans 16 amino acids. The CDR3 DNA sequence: TGTGCCACCAGCAGGGACAGGGGGACCCAGAACACTGAAGCTTTCTTT. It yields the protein CATSRDRGTQNTEAFF.

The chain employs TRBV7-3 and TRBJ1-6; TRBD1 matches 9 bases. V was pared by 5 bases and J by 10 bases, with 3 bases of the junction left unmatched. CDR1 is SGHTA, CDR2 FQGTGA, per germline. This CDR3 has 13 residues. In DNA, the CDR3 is TGTGCCAGCAGCCGGGACAGGGAGTCACCCCTCCACTTT. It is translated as CASSRDRESPLHF.

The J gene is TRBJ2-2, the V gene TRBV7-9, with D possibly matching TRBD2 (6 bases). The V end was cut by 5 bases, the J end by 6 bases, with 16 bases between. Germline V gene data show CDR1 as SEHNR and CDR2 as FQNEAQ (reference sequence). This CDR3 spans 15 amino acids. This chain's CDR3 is CASSIISGEAGELFF. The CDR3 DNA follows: TGTGCCAGCAGCATTATCTCGGGGGAAGCCGGGGAGCTGTTTTTT.

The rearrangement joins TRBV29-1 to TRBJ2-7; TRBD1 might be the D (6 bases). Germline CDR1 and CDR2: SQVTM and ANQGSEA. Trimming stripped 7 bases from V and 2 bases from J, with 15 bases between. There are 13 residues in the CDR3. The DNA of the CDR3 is TGCAGCGCGAAGACAGGCCAAACCTACGAGCAGTACTTC. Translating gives CSAKTGQTYEQYF.